Following are 27 T cell receptor beta chains from one sample sequenced in a study of cytomegalovirus exposure and HLA in healthy donors (dated by TCRdb to about 2017). The library was produced with the immunoSEQ multiplex PCR assay. Sourced from immuneACCESS, this table was stored by TCRdb with only in-frame sequences that have V and J called. A share of the clones is absent; for the studies checked, an unresolved V gene accounts for under half, and the remainder has no known explanation. This sample has about 190,000 clones in its table, and 86% of those were observed once. The ten largest clones capture approximately 1.5% of the sample. Sequencing was performed on PBMCs. These receptors were collected from a woman aged 18-29 years in good health and CMV-seronegative.

The chain employs TRBV29-1 and TRBJ2-7, with TRBD1 identical over 8 bases. CDR1 SQVTM and CDR2 ANQGSEA come from the germline V gene. The CDR3 contains 21 residues. The J segment lost 0 bases and the V segment lost 2 bases, leaving 24 bases of the junction unmatched. The CDR3 reads CSVETPLNFSSGQGLSYEQYF. CDR3 nucleotide sequence: TGCAGCGTTGAAACTCCCCTGAATTTTTCCTCAGGACAGGGCCTCTCCTACGAGCAGTACTTC.

This chain uses TRBV6-1 with TRBJ1-1; D might be TRBD1 (6 bases). Germline CDR1 and CDR2: MNHNS and SASEGT. This CDR3 has 15 residues. V was cut by 11 bases and J by 2 bases, with 21 bases left in between. The CDR3 spells CASTGMRSVNTEAFF. Here the CDR3 DNA reads TGTGCCTCAACAGGGATGAGGTCCGTTAACACTGAAGCTTTCTTT.

The V call is TRBV11-2, the J call TRBJ2-2; D possibly corresponds to TRBD2 (5 bases). CDR3 length: 15 amino acids. Germline-derived CDR1 and CDR2 are SGHAT and FQNNGV. Between the trimmed V and J ends, which lost 6 bases and 5 bases, there was a span of 16 bases. CDR3 DNA: TGTGCCAGCAGGCTGATTAGAGGGCTTACCGGGGAGCTGTTTTTT. As protein: CASRLIRGLTGELFF.

The chain recombines TRBV18 with TRBJ2-1; 7 bases agree with TRBD1. CDR1 is KGHSH, CDR2 LQKENI, per germline. V lost 4 bases to trimming and J lost 3 bases; unmatched junction nucleotides: 6. CDR3 length equals 15 residues. CDR3 residues: CASSQRQGNYNEQFF. CDR3 sequence (DNA): TGTGCCAGCTCACAGAGACAGGGTAACTACAATGAGCAGTTCTTC.

The chain uses TRBV27 and TRBJ2-7; 11 nucleotides line up with TRBD1. J gave up 6 bases and V 5 bases, and 9 bases lay outside the gene matches. The CDR3 totals 15 residues. Germline V gives CDR1 MNHEY, CDR2 SMNVEV (reference sequence). The CDR3 DNA reads TGTGCCAGCAGTCGACTCACCGGGACAGGGGGCGAGCAGTACTTC. Its protein product is CASSRLTGTGGEQYF.

The CDR3 nucleotides read TGTGCCAGCAGCTCCCAGGGATTTACTGAAGCTTTCTTT. This gives the protein CASSSQGFTEAFF. This chain uses TRBV11-1 with TRBJ1-1, with D perhaps TRBD1 (5 bases). V was clipped by 4 bases and J by 5 bases, with 11 bases between them. Germline CDR1 is SGHAT and CDR2 is FQDESV (reference sequence). The CDR3 loop spans 13 amino acids.

The gene calls are TRBV11-1 and TRBJ1-1; 7 nucleotides agree with TRBD1. Trimming at V came to 5 bases and at J to 0 bases, leaving 9 bases not matched to a gene. CDR3 length: 16 amino acids. Germline CDR1 reads SGHAT; CDR2 reads FQDESV (reference sequence). The CDR3 loop reads CASSAGTAFMNTEAFF. CDR3 nucleotides: TGTGCCAGCAGCGCCGGGACAGCCTTCATGAACACTGAAGCTTTCTTT.

The rearrangement uses TRBV15 and TRBJ2-1, with 9 nucleotides matching TRBD1. CDR1 LNHNV and CDR2 YYDKDF come from the germline V gene (reference sequence). V shed 3 bases, J shed 3 bases, and the junction held 3 bases outside the gene matches. The CDR3 runs 15 residues. CDR3 protein: CATSSGQGSYNEQFF. In DNA form, the CDR3 reads TGTGCCACCAGCAGTGGACAGGGGAGCTACAATGAGCAGTTCTTC.

This clone was seen just once. The chain joins TRBV5-1 to TRBJ2-7, with 7 bases that match TRBD1. CDR3 length: 14 amino acids. Germline V gives CDR1 SGHRS, CDR2 YFSETQ. V was clipped by 4 bases and J by 3 bases; unmatched bases: 7. The CDR3 here is CASSPPGQRYEQYF. The CDR3 nucleotides are TGCGCCAGCAGCCCGCCGGGACAGCGCTACGAGCAGTACTTC.

The chain uses TRBV6-5 and TRBJ1-5; possibly TRBD1 for D (6 bases). This CDR3 is 15 amino acids long. The V and J ends lost 6 bases and 3 bases respectively, with 15 bases between them. CDR1 MNHEY and CDR2 SVGAGI come from the germline V gene. In nucleotides, the CDR3 is TGTGCCAGCAGGATGTCCGGGGGGCTCAATCAGCCCCAGCATTTT. Translating gives CASRMSGGLNQPQHF.

This sequence joins TRBV5-1 and TRBJ2-1; a weak D match, TRBD2 (5 bases). Trimming shortened V by 6 bases and J by 0 bases, and 16 bases separated the two germline ends. The germline V gene encodes CDR1 SGHRS and CDR2 YFSETQ. CDR3 length equals 16 residues. DNA for the CDR3: TGCGCCAGCACTCACGGAGGCTCCTCCTCCTACAATGAGCAGTTCTTC. It translates to CASTHGGSSSYNEQFF.

V and J are TRBV6-1 and TRBJ1-1; D is uncertain. Germline-derived CDR1 and CDR2 are MNHNS and SASEGT. The CDR3 contains 12 residues. V was cut by 7 bases and J by 8 bases, with 14 bases left in between. The CDR3 nucleotides are TGTGCCAGCACCATGGGAGTGGGCGAAGCTTTCTTT. Translated: CASTMGVGEAFF.

In this sample, this clone turned up a few times. The chain uses TRBV27 and TRBJ2-1; D not resolved. The germline CDR1 and CDR2 sequences are MNHEY and SMNVEV (reference sequence). This CDR3 region has 10 residues. The V gene lost 3 bases and the J gene lost 13 bases, with 7 bases spanning the gap. CDR3 sequence reads: CASSFSPQFF. In DNA form, the CDR3 reads TGTGCCAGCAGTTTTTCCCCACAGTTCTTC.

The chain links TRBV25-1 to TRBJ2-7, with D perhaps TRBD1 (6 bases). With 0 bases removed from V and 3 bases from J, the gap between germline ends came to 12 bases. The CDR3 runs 15 residues. Germline loops: CDR1 MGHDK, CDR2 SYGVNS. For the CDR3, the DNA is TGTGCCAGCAGTGAATATTCTGACAGGTACTACGAGCAGTACTTC. Residues: CASSEYSDRYYEQYF.

The gene calls are TRBV30 and TRBJ2-1; 9 bases are shared with TRBD1. V gave up 4 bases and J gave up 7 bases; unmatched junction bases: 17. The CDR3 is 17 residues long. Germline-derived CDR1 and CDR2 are GTSNPN and SVGIG (reference sequence). For the CDR3, the DNA is TGTGCCTGGATGGGAGAAACCGGGACAGGGAGGAGGAATGAGCAGTTCTTC. Amino acid sequence: CAWMGETGTGRRNEQFF.

This clone was picked up one time. The rearrangement joins TRBV27 to TRBJ1-1; D may be TRBD1 (6 bases). The V and J ends lost 8 bases and 5 bases respectively, with 21 bases between them. The CDR3 runs to 15 residues. Germline values: CDR1 MNHEY, CDR2 SMNVEV (reference sequence). CDR3 in DNA: TGTGCCAGCCTCGGGCACGGGGGGCGAGGGACTGAAGCTTTCTTT. Encoded protein: CASLGHGGRGTEAFF.

Of note for this clone: The same CDR3 arises from other DNA sequences in this sample as well. The V gene is TRBV5-1, the J gene TRBJ1-5; no reliable D call. V was trimmed by 0 bases and J by 2 bases, leaving 3 bases between them. This CDR3 comprises 13 residues. CDR1 and CDR2 from the germline V gene are SGHRS and YFSETQ. The CDR3 DNA follows: TGCGCCAGCAGCTTGGCCGGCAATCAGCCCCAGCATTTT. Protein: CASSLAGNQPQHF.

The V gene is TRBV6-5, the J gene TRBJ1-1; D is unresolved. V was cut by 4 bases and J by 8 bases, with 14 bases left in between. CDR3 size: 13 residues. The V gene's germline CDR1 is MNHEY and CDR2 SVGAGI. CDR3 DNA: TGTGCCAGCAGTTCCTCCGCGGCGGGGGAAGCTTTCTTT. Translating gives CASSSSAAGEAFF.

J is TRBJ2-1 and V is TRBV5-1; D may be TRBD2 (6 bases). Germline V gene lookup returns CDR1 SGHRS and CDR2 YFSETQ. This CDR3 has 15 residues. The V end was cut by 7 bases, the J end by 1 base, with 15 bases between. The CDR3 sequence is CASGAAGSSYNEQFF. Written as DNA, the CDR3 is TGCGCCAGCGGGGCGGCGGGATCGTCCTACAATGAGCAGTTCTTC.

The rearrangement uses TRBV19 and TRBJ2-7; D unresolved. The V end was cut by 9 bases, the J end by 0 bases, with 36 bases between. Germline assignment: CDR1 LNHDA and CDR2 SQIVND (reference sequence). The CDR3 has 21 residues. CDR3 in DNA: TGTGCCAGACGCCATCCTCGTGGCTTCTGTCGGAGTCTGGCGAGCTCCTACGAGCAGTACTTC. Encoded protein: CARRHPRGFCRSLASSYEQYF.

The chain employs TRBV7-2 and TRBJ2-2; the match to TRBD2 covers 8 bases. The J segment lost 6 bases and the V segment lost 0 bases, leaving 3 bases of the junction unmatched. The germline CDR1 and CDR2 sequences are SGHTA and FQGNSA. The CDR3 totals 15 residues. The CDR3 loop reads CASSLAGRGAGELFF. The CDR3 nucleotides read TGTGCCAGCAGCTTAGCCGGGCGGGGGGCCGGGGAGCTGTTTTTT.

The chain couples TRBV27 to TRBJ1-6, with D maybe TRBD1 (5 bases). CDR3 length: 17 amino acids. Germline lookup yields CDR1 MNHEY and CDR2 SMNVEV (reference sequence). V lost 2 bases to trimming and J lost 1 base, with 12 bases between them. In DNA, the CDR3 is TGTGCCAGCAGTTTACAGGGTTCCGGGTCCTATAATTCACCCCTCCACTTT. As protein: CASSLQGSGSYNSPLHF.

DNA for the CDR3: TGCGCCAGCAGCTCCTTGGACGGGAGTTGGGATACGCAGTATTTT. Translation gives CASSSLDGSWDTQYF. The rearrangement links TRBV5-1 to TRBJ2-3, with D possibly matching TRBD2 (6 bases). CDR1 and CDR2 (germline): SGHRS, YFSETQ. The CDR3 totals 15 residues. Trimming cost V 3 bases and J 6 bases, with 17 bases left between them.

This chain connects TRBV30 to TRBJ1-1; D is perhaps TRBD1 (6 bases). The CDR3 length is 15 residues. CDR1 and CDR2 from the germline V gene are GTSNPN and SVGIG (reference sequence). V was shortened by 1 base and J by 4 bases, with 16 bases between the two germline ends. In DNA, the CDR3 is TGTGCCTGGAGTGCCTCAATGAAACAGGGCACTGAAGCTTTCTTT. Translated, it gives CAWSASMKQGTEAFF.

This chain uses TRBV29-1 with TRBJ1-1; D uncertain. Trimming shortened V by 4 bases and J by 0 bases, and 9 bases separated the two germline ends. Germline-derived CDR1 and CDR2 are SQVTM and ANQGSEA. This CDR3 contains 13 residues. CDR3 residues: CSVAVSLNTEAFF. For the CDR3, the DNA is TGCAGCGTTGCTGTAAGCCTGAACACTGAAGCTTTCTTT.

This clone has only a few counts. The chain has TRBV11-3 and TRBJ2-2; 9 nucleotides line up with TRBD1. CDR1 is SGHNT, CDR2 YENEEA, per germline. The V and J ends lost 6 bases and 6 bases, in that order; junction bases with no gene match: 11. The CDR3 runs to 16 residues. CDR3 coding DNA: TGTGCCAGCAGTCCCACAGGGGGCCTGTCGGCCGGGGAGCTGTTTTTT. As protein: CASSPTGGLSAGELFF.

V gene TRBV11-2 combines with J gene TRBJ2-5, with no clear D. Trimming cost V 1 base and J 10 bases, with 13 bases left between them. The CDR3 has 13 amino acids. Germline V gene data show CDR1 as SGHAT and CDR2 as FQNNGV. The CDR3 is CASSLGDRVSQYF. In nucleotides, the CDR3 is TGTGCCAGCAGCTTAGGAGATCGAGTGAGCCAGTACTTC.